The 15 T cell receptor beta chains below all came from one sample that was sequenced in a study of blood T cell repertoires in COVID-19. Measured with immunoSEQ multiplex PCR; TCRdb has only the in-frame clones, and not every one. This table has 300,000 or so clones, just under 90% appearing once. Sequencing was done on a sample of peripheral blood. Receptor source: a middle-aged woman with acute or convalescent COVID-19.

The chain carries TRBV2 and TRBJ1-1, with TRBD1 matching over 9 bases. CDR3 length: 12 amino acids. The V gene end was trimmed by 9 bases and the J gene end by 4 bases; junction bases not matched to a gene: 3. Germline V CDR1 and CDR2: SNHLY, FYNNEI. CDR3 DNA: TGTGCCAGTACGACAGGGGGCACTGAAGCTTTCTTT. The encoded protein is CASTTGGTEAFF.

The V and J genes are TRBV6-5 and TRBJ1-5; a possible D gene is TRBD1 (6 bases). The germline V gene has CDR1 MNHEY and CDR2 SVGAGI. This CDR3 region has 15 residues. The germline V and J ends were trimmed by 4 bases and 1 base, with 11 bases remaining between them. CDR3 DNA: TGTGCCAGCAGTTCCAGGGGTTGGAGCAATCAGCCCCAGCATTTT. Protein: CASSSRGWSNQPQHF.

The V call is TRBV6-5, the J call TRBJ2-2; perhaps TRBD1 as D (7 bases). The ends were cut back, 2 bases at V and 4 bases at J, with 8 bases in the middle. The CDR3 length is 14 residues. Germline V gene lookup returns CDR1 MNHEY and CDR2 SVGAGI. The CDR3 spells CASSYQGGTGELFF. The CDR3 nucleotides are TGTGCCAGCAGTTACCAGGGGGGCACCGGGGAGCTGTTTTTT.

The rearrangement joins TRBV5-1 to TRBJ1-3; 9 bases map to TRBD1. The CDR3 consists of 16 residues. J lost 4 bases, V lost 2 bases, and 7 bases had no gene match. From germline, CDR1 is SGHRS and CDR2 YFSETQ. As DNA, the CDR3 is TGCGCCAGCAGCTTACAGGGGGCACTCTCCGGAAACACCATATATTTT. Translation gives CASSLQGALSGNTIYF.

The chain recombines TRBV4-1 with TRBJ1-5; possibly TRBD1 for D (6 bases). Trimming stripped 1 base from V and 4 bases from J, with 17 bases between. Germline V gene sequence: CDR1 MGHRA, CDR2 YSYEKL. CDR3 length equals 17 residues. The CDR3 coding sequence is TGCGCCAGCAGCCAAGTGAGGGGGGGACGAAGTAATCAGCCCCAGCATTTT. Translating it yields CASSQVRGGRSNQPQHF.

This chain uses TRBV14 with TRBJ1-3; no clear D gene. The CDR3 covers 15 residues. The germline V gene has CDR1 SGHDN and CDR2 FVKESK. The V end was cut by 3 bases, the J end by 3 bases, with 12 bases between. The DNA for the CDR3 is TGTGCCAGCAGCCATACCCGACTTATTGGAAACACCATATATTTT. This encodes CASSHTRLIGNTIYF.

The chain employs TRBV5-1 and TRBJ2-3; 7 bases map to TRBD2. V lost 3 bases to trimming and J lost 1 base; unmatched junction nucleotides: 5. CDR1 and CDR2 (germline): SGHRS, YFSETQ. The CDR3 covers 15 residues. The CDR3 sequence is CASSSPGGRTDTQYF. In DNA form, the CDR3 reads TGCGCCAGCAGCTCCCCGGGGGGTCGCACAGATACGCAGTATTTT.

V gene TRBV3-1 (or the pseudogene TRBV3-2) combines with J gene TRBJ2-3; D is unresolved. This CDR3 region has 16 residues. V lost 0 bases, J lost 4 bases, and 14 bases lay in between. The germline V gene has CDR1 LGHDT and CDR2 YNNKEL (reference sequence). DNA of the CDR3: TGTGCCAGCAGCCAAGACATCATCGGCGGCCCAGATACGCAGTATTTT. This gives the protein CASSQDIIGGPDTQYF.

This clone has more than one count but fewer than ten. The chain joins TRBV3-1 (or the pseudogene TRBV3-2) to TRBJ1-1, with 8 positions matching TRBD1. This CDR3 region has 12 residues. V trimming: 5 bases; J trimming: 11 bases; junction bases outside the gene matches: 7. Germline V gives CDR1 LGHDT, CDR2 YNNKEL (reference sequence). CDR3 sequence reads: CASSDRGVQAFF. The DNA of the CDR3 is TGTGCCAGCAGCGACAGGGGAGTGCAGGCTTTCTTT.

V is TRBV5-6 and J is TRBJ2-1; 12 nucleotides line up with TRBD2. The germline gives CDR1 SGHDT, CDR2 YYEEEE. The V segment lost 4 bases and the J segment 6 bases; nucleotides outside the gene matches: 5. The CDR3 contains 15 residues. In DNA, the CDR3 is TGTGCCAGCAGCACGGGACTAGCGGGCCTCAATGAGCAGTTCTTC. Amino acid sequence: CASSTGLAGLNEQFF.

V usage is TRBV7-2 and J usage is TRBJ2-1, with 12 bases aligning to TRBD1. In germline, CDR1 is SGHTA, CDR2 FQGNSA. The CDR3 extends over 14 amino acids. The V and J ends lost 6 bases and 10 bases, in that order; junction bases with no gene match: 7. The CDR3 coding sequence is TGTGCCAGCAGTCGGGACAGGGGGCTTTGGGAGCAGTTCTTC. Its protein is CASSRDRGLWEQFF.

V and J are TRBV7-9 and TRBJ1-6; D call uncertain. Between the trimmed V and J ends, which lost 5 bases and 13 bases, there was a span of 12 bases. This CDR3 contains 12 residues. In germline, CDR1 is SEHNR, CDR2 FQNEAQ (reference sequence). The CDR3 region is CASSPDGDPLHF. The CDR3 region has the DNA TGTGCCAGCAGCCCAGACGGGGATCCCCTCCACTTT.

This chain joins TRBV4-1 and TRBJ2-2; TRBD1 is a possible D gene (5 bases). The germline V gene encodes CDR1 MGHRA and CDR2 YSYEKL. Trimming stripped 0 bases from V and 6 bases from J, with 20 bases between. The CDR3 has 18 residues. CDR3 protein: CASSQDQSRVGVAGELFF. The CDR3 region has the DNA TGCGCCAGCAGCCAAGATCAATCCAGGGTAGGCGTAGCCGGGGAGCTGTTTTTT.

V usage is TRBV4-2 and J usage is TRBJ1-5, with 7 bases that match TRBD1. The CDR3 length is 15 residues. V shed 5 bases, J shed 3 bases, and the junction held 7 bases outside the gene matches. CDR1 and CDR2 from the germline V gene are LGHNA and YNFKEQ. CDR3 in amino acids: CASSVPGQLNQPQHF. The DNA of the CDR3 is TGTGCCAGCAGCGTCCCGGGACAGCTCAATCAGCCCCAGCATTTT.

V gene TRBV7-8 combines with J gene TRBJ2-7, with 8 nucleotides matching TRBD2. CDR1 is SGHVS and CDR2 is FQNEAQ in the germline V gene. Unmatched junction bases numbered 7, after V lost 5 bases and J lost 4 bases. The CDR3 totals 14 residues. CDR3 protein: CASSQERGRYEQYV. The CDR3 coding sequence is TGTGCCAGCAGCCAAGAGCGGGGGAGATACGAGCAGTACGTC.